A single sample is the source of the 27 T cell receptor beta chains below, sequenced in a study of cytotoxic CD8 clonotypes in ibrutinib-treated CLL. Libraries were prepared by immunoSEQ multiplex PCR; TCRdb keeps only in-frame clonotypes and omits some of them. In the table there are approximately 45,000 clones, almost 70% of which are singletons. Source: PBMCs, taken after 12 months of ibrutinib treatment. The receptors come from a human donor with chronic lymphocytic leukemia.

This chain uses TRBV4-1 with TRBJ2-1; maybe TRBD2 (6 bases). Trimming removed 4 bases from V and 8 bases from J, with 21 bases in between. CDR1 MGHRA and CDR2 YSYEKL come from the germline V gene. The CDR3 sequence is 16 residues long. CDR3 bases: TGCGCCAGCAGCCCCCGCGGGACGCCTGAGAATGATGAGCAGTTCTTC. Translating it yields CASSPRGTPENDEQFF.

This clone has just a few counts. The chain links TRBV6-1 to TRBJ1-5, with D possibly being TRBD1 (6 bases). This CDR3 spans 13 amino acids. Germline V gene data show CDR1 as MNHNS and CDR2 as SASEGT. V was cut by 6 bases and J by 3 bases, with 9 bases left in between. CDR3 sequence: CASSGTHNQPQHF. Here the CDR3 DNA reads TGTGCCAGCAGCGGGACACACAATCAGCCCCAGCATTTT.

The chain joins TRBV5-1 to TRBJ2-7; TRBD2 matches at 8 bases. V lost 5 bases, J lost 1 base, and 11 bases stayed unmatched. The CDR3 runs to 16 residues. CDR1 is SGHRS, CDR2 YFSETQ, per germline. The CDR3 sequence is CASREGAGGASYEQYF. The CDR3 region has the DNA TGCGCCAGCAGGGAGGGTGCGGGAGGAGCATCCTACGAGCAGTACTTC.

The chain recombines TRBV30 with TRBJ1-2; 8 bases fit TRBD1. This CDR3 comprises 14 residues. Germline CDR1 reads GTSNPN; CDR2 reads SVGIG (reference sequence). The J segment lost 5 bases and the V segment lost 1 base, leaving 6 bases of the junction unmatched. DNA of the CDR3: TGTGCCTGGAGTGCCACAGGGGGTGTTTATGGCTACACCTTC. Its translation is CAWSATGGVYGYTF.

This clone was found a few times. The chain couples TRBV30 to TRBJ2-2; D unclear. V was cut by 7 bases and J by 4 bases, with 22 bases left in between. This CDR3 spans 16 amino acids. Per germline, CDR1 GTSNPN and CDR2 SVGIG (reference sequence). CDR3 nucleotide sequence: TGTGCCTACAACTCCAGGAACTCTAAGGGCACCGGGGAGCTGTTTTTT. It encodes CAYNSRNSKGTGELFF.

The V call is TRBV18, the J call TRBJ2-5; D remains ambiguous. The V gene's germline CDR1 is KGHSH and CDR2 LQKENI. The V end was cut by 3 bases, the J end by 3 bases, with 2 bases between. CDR3 size: 11 residues. CDR3 region: CASSPKETQYF. For the CDR3, the DNA is TGTGCCAGCTCACCGAAAGAGACCCAGTACTTC. Based on the CDR3 plus reference TRBV18 and TRBJ2-5, the full variable domain is NAGVMQNPRHLVRRRGQEARLRCSPMKGHSHVYWYRQLPEEGLKFMVYLQKENIIDESGMPKERFSAEFPKEGPSILRIQQVVRGDSAAYFCASSPKETQYFGPGTRLLVL.

This chain links TRBV7-3 with TRBJ2-7; D may be TRBD1 (6 bases). V was trimmed by 5 bases and J by 0 bases, leaving 11 bases between them. Germline values: CDR1 SGHTA, CDR2 FQGTGA. CDR3 length: 14 amino acids. The CDR3 sequence: CASSPGTPSYEQYF. The CDR3 DNA sequence: TGTGCCAGCAGCCCTGGGACACCCTCCTACGAGCAGTACTTC.

In nucleotides, the CDR3 is TGCAGCGTTGGACTTGGCAGGGGTAGGACTTTCTTT. Translation: CSVGLGRGRTFF. The chain joins TRBV29-1 to TRBJ1-1; weak D call: TRBD1 (6 bases). In germline, CDR1 is SQVTM, CDR2 ANQGSEA. There are 12 residues in the CDR3. Between the trimmed V and J ends, which lost 4 bases and 12 bases, there was a span of 18 bases.

The V gene is TRBV5-6, the J gene TRBJ2-3, with D unresolved. Between the trimmed V and J ends, which lost 0 bases and 3 bases, there was a span of 5 bases. CDR1 is SGHDT and CDR2 is YYEEEE in the germline V gene. The length of the CDR3 is 13 residues. CDR3 DNA: TGTGCCAGCAGCTTGGCCTATACAGATACGCAGTATTTT. Protein: CASSLAYTDTQYF.

This chain joins TRBV5-4 and TRBJ2-5, with 8 bases lining up with TRBD1. The CDR3 consists of 14 residues. Trimming cost V 3 bases and J 5 bases; bases outside gene matches: 6. In germline, CDR1 is SGHNT, CDR2 YYREEE (reference sequence). As DNA, the CDR3 is TGTGCCAGCAGCTACCCAGGGGGCGGGGAGACCCAGTACTTC. This encodes CASSYPGGGETQYF.

The V and J genes are TRBV27 and TRBJ2-7; D is undetermined. This CDR3 region has 13 residues. CDR1 and CDR2 from the germline V gene are MNHEY and SMNVEV (reference sequence). Trimming left V 6 bases short and J 8 bases short, with 17 bases between. The CDR3 DNA follows: TGTGCCAGCAGCCCATCCCTATCTAGGCAGCAGTACTTC. Its protein is CASSPSLSRQQYF.

In its sample, this clone was seen a few times. The J gene is TRBJ2-7, the V gene TRBV6-1; possibly TRBD2 for D (6 bases). The V gene's germline CDR1 is MNHNS and CDR2 SASEGT. The CDR3 has 13 amino acids. V was shortened by 6 bases and J by 6 bases, with 15 bases between the two germline ends. The CDR3 reads CASRQEGGGEQYF. DNA for the CDR3: TGTGCCAGCAGACAGGAGGGAGGCGGCGAGCAGTACTTC.

V usage is TRBV19 and J usage is TRBJ2-1; 8 positions match TRBD2. The V gene's germline CDR1 is LNHDA and CDR2 SQIVND (reference sequence). The CDR3 length is 15 residues. The V segment lost 5 bases and the J segment 6 bases; nucleotides outside the gene matches: 9. The CDR3 sequence: CASSLQGTRSNEQFF. The CDR3 coding sequence is TGTGCCAGTAGTCTCCAAGGGACTAGAAGCAATGAGCAGTTCTTC.

The V and J genes are TRBV6-1 and TRBJ2-7, with 7 bases identical to TRBD2. V trimming: 8 bases; J trimming: 0 bases; junction bases outside the gene matches: 7. CDR3 length: 14 residues. In germline, CDR1 is MNHNS, CDR2 SASEGT. Written as DNA, the CDR3 is TGTGCCAGCGGGAGCGGGACTTTCTCCTACGAGCAGTACTTC. Translated, it gives CASGSGTFSYEQYF.

This clone was detected only a few times. The chain carries TRBV20-1 and TRBJ2-4, with 8 nucleotides matching TRBD1. CDR1 and CDR2 (germline): DFQATT, SNEGSKA (reference sequence). The J segment lost 15 bases and the V segment lost 6 bases, leaving 10 bases of the junction unmatched. The CDR3 sequence is 11 residues long. The CDR3 nucleotides are TGCAGTGCAAACGTGGACAGGGCACGGTACTTC. Translating gives CSANVDRARYF.

In its sample, this clone was seen a few times. CDR3 loop: CASSAGDFGTGELFF. In nucleotides, the CDR3 is TGTGCCAGCAGCGCAGGGGATTTCGGCACCGGGGAGCTGTTTTTT. This chain uses TRBV9 with TRBJ2-2; D might be TRBD1 (6 bases). The CDR3 contains 15 residues. Trimming removed 3 bases at V and 4 bases at J, with 13 bases between. CDR1 and CDR2 (germline): SGDLS, YYNGEE.

Only a few counts were recorded for this clone. The chain has TRBV4-2 and TRBJ2-5; 7 positions match TRBD2. Germline trimming cut 4 bases from V and 5 bases from J; bases unmatched to any gene: 10. The CDR3 sequence is 15 residues long. Germline CDR1 reads LGHNA; CDR2 reads YNFKEQ. CDR3 in DNA: TGTGCCAGCAGCCCACAGACGGGAGGAGGGGAGACCCAGTACTTC. Protein: CASSPQTGGGETQYF.

The genes are TRBV6-5 and TRBJ2-5; a possible D gene is TRBD2 (6 bases). V was cut by 7 bases and J by 7 bases, with 10 bases left in between. The length of the CDR3 is 11 residues. Per germline, CDR1 MNHEY and CDR2 SVGAGI. The CDR3 loop is CASIVGGTQYF. The CDR3 bases are TGTGCCAGCATTGTCGGGGGGACCCAGTACTTC.

The CDR3 DNA reads TGTGCCAGTAAGGGGGGGCCGGACTCCTACAATGAGCAGTTCTTC. This gives the protein CASKGGPDSYNEQFF. This sequence joins TRBV19 and TRBJ2-1, with D maybe TRBD2 (7 bases). The CDR3 totals 15 residues. The V end was cut by 7 bases, the J end by 0 bases, with 13 bases between. Per germline, CDR1 LNHDA and CDR2 SQIVND (reference sequence).

The V gene is TRBV10-2, the J gene TRBJ1-1, with unresolved D. The V and J ends lost 4 bases and 0 bases respectively, with 12 bases between them. This CDR3 region has 15 residues. The V gene's germline CDR1 is WSHSY and CDR2 SAAADI. The CDR3, as DNA: TGCGCCAGCAGTGGGGCTTTGCAGCTGAACACTGAAGCTTTCTTT. Protein: CASSGALQLNTEAFF.

V gene TRBV5-1 combines with J gene TRBJ2-5; D unresolved. Germline V gives CDR1 SGHRS, CDR2 YFSETQ. The V and J ends lost 5 bases and 5 bases respectively, with 13 bases between them. This CDR3 is built from 13 residues. CDR3 region: CASSPGLEETQYF. CDR3 in DNA: TGCGCCAGCAGTCCGGGTTTGGAGGAGACCCAGTACTTC.

This clone showed up just once. The chain combines TRBV15 with TRBJ1-1; tentatively, D is TRBD1 (5 bases). CDR1 is LNHNV and CDR2 is YYDKDF in the germline V gene (reference sequence). Trimming removed 9 bases from V and 0 bases from J, with 11 bases in between. This CDR3 contains 13 residues. In DNA form, the CDR3 reads TGTGCCACAAGCGGACACTTGAACACTGAAGCTTTCTTT. This gives the protein CATSGHLNTEAFF.

This clone was observed once. The V and J genes are TRBV2 and TRBJ2-5; 10 nucleotides match TRBD2. The germline V gene encodes CDR1 SNHLY and CDR2 FYNNEI. The CDR3 length is 13 residues. The V segment lost 9 bases and the J segment 4 bases; nucleotides outside the gene matches: 5. This chain's CDR3 is CASDSGRRETQYF. Written as DNA, the CDR3 is TGTGCCAGTGATAGCGGGAGGCGAGAGACCCAGTACTTC.

This clone has a handful of counts. The V call is TRBV18, the J call TRBJ2-4, with TRBD2 matching over 12 bases. The CDR3 consists of 13 residues. The ends lost 6 bases at V and 8 bases at J; junction bases unmatched: 2. Germline V gene sequence: CDR1 KGHSH, CDR2 LQKENI. The DNA for the CDR3 is TGTGCCAGCTCGGGACTAGCGGGTGACATTCAGTACTTC. It is translated as CASSGLAGDIQYF.

The chain has TRBV18 and TRBJ2-2; 10 bases map to TRBD2. The germline V gene encodes CDR1 KGHSH and CDR2 LQKENI. The V gene end was trimmed by 0 bases and the J gene end by 4 bases; junction bases not matched to a gene: 11. The CDR3 has 19 amino acids. CDR3 sequence: CASSPPASGSHRGTGELFF. CDR3 DNA: TGTGCCAGCTCACCACCTGCTAGCGGGAGCCATCGGGGCACCGGGGAGCTGTTTTTT.

This chain uses TRBV5-1 with TRBJ2-7, with D perhaps TRBD2 (8 bases). Germline V gene sequence: CDR1 SGHRS, CDR2 YFSETQ. Trimming pared 4 bases from V and 3 bases from J, leaving 26 bases between. The CDR3 loop spans 18 amino acids. CDR3 region: CASSPGGSLAGRDYEQYF. The CDR3 nucleotides read TGCGCCAGCAGCCCAGGGGGATCCCTAGCGGGCCGGGACTACGAGCAGTACTTC.

This sequence joins TRBV7-9 and TRBJ2-7; D not certain. The CDR3 is 12 amino acids. V dropped 3 bases and J dropped 6 bases, with 9 bases sitting between them. Germline CDR1 and CDR2: SEHNR and FQNEAQ (reference sequence). The DNA for the CDR3 is TGTGCCAGCAGCTTCGAGTCTGGCGAGCAGTACTTC. Its translation: CASSFESGEQYF.